The 23 T cell receptor beta chains reported below all come from one sample, sequenced in a study of T cell responses to AZD1222 COVID-19 vaccine. Clones were sequenced by immunoSEQ multiplex PCR, and TCRdb holds only the in-frame ones, with some missing. The profile shows 120,000 or so clones, about 79% of them singletons. The starting material was peripheral blood, obtained 28 days after the second AZD1222 dose. These receptors all stem from an adult who received the AZD1222 COVID-19 vaccine.

The chain carries TRBV9 and TRBJ2-1; D gene uncertain. CDR3 length: 17 residues. V was clipped by 3 bases and J by 4 bases, with 20 bases between them. Per germline, CDR1 SGDLS and CDR2 YYNGEE. CDR3: CASSAHDRASLYNEQFF. For the CDR3, the DNA is TGTGCCAGCAGCGCCCACGACCGGGCCTCGCTTTACAATGAGCAGTTCTTC.

The gene calls are TRBV6-2 or TRBV6-3 and TRBJ1-5; TRBD1 matches 7 bases. J was trimmed by 7 bases and V by 0 bases; bases with no gene match: 12. The CDR3 is made up of 17 amino acids. Germline V gene sequence: CDR1 MNHEY, CDR2 SVGEGT. The CDR3 protein is CASSYSRQGKQGQPQHF. The CDR3 coding sequence is TGTGCCAGCAGTTACTCGAGACAGGGTAAACAGGGACAGCCCCAGCATTTT.

The chain recombines TRBV5-1 with TRBJ2-1; 9 bases are a match to TRBD2. The CDR3 has 18 amino acids. V lost 0 bases, J lost 3 bases, and 10 bases stayed unmatched. The germline V gene has CDR1 SGHRS and CDR2 YFSETQ. CDR3 sequence reads: CASSLAGSSGAHYNEQFF. Here the CDR3 DNA reads TGCGCCAGCAGCTTGGCTGGGTCTAGCGGGGCCCACTACAATGAGCAGTTCTTC.

V and J are TRBV4-3 and TRBJ1-2; 7 positions match TRBD1. Trimming took 4 bases from V and 2 from J; bases not matched to a gene: 4. The CDR3 consists of 14 residues. Germline V lookup: CDR1 LGHNA, CDR2 YSLEER. CDR3 sequence reads: CASSPATGNYGYTF. For the CDR3, the DNA is TGCGCCAGCAGCCCTGCGACAGGGAACTATGGCTACACCTTC.

The chain joins TRBV28 to TRBJ1-3; D remains ambiguous. The CDR3 has 15 amino acids. From germline, CDR1 is MDHEN and CDR2 SYDVKM. Trimming took off 7 bases at V and 0 bases at J, with 13 bases between the two ends. This CDR3 reads CASTLKRLSGNTIYF. DNA for the CDR3: TGTGCCAGCACCCTCAAACGTCTCTCTGGAAACACCATATATTTT.

This clone was seen once. This rearrangement joins TRBV5-6 to TRBJ2-1; TRBD1 matches at 7 bases. Germline V gives CDR1 SGHDT, CDR2 YYEEEE. Trimming at V came to 2 bases and at J to 7 bases, leaving 3 bases not matched to a gene. This CDR3 contains 13 residues. The CDR3 region is CASSLHRGNEQFF. DNA of the CDR3: TGTGCCAGCAGCTTACACAGGGGTAATGAGCAGTTCTTC.

The chain couples TRBV7-8 to TRBJ2-1; the D is unclear. The germline gives CDR1 SGHVS, CDR2 FQNEAQ. The CDR3 runs to 14 residues. Trimming took off 8 bases at V and 3 bases at J, with 14 bases between the two ends. CDR3 sequence reads: CASRARPHYNEQFF. CDR3 nucleotides: TGTGCCAGCCGAGCCAGGCCCCACTACAATGAGCAGTTCTTC.

The V gene is TRBV23-1, the J gene TRBJ1-1; 12 bases are a match to TRBD1. TRBV23-1 is identified as an open reading frame with a role that is uncertain. CDR3 length: 17 amino acids. J lost 4 bases, V lost 10 bases, and 16 bases had no gene match. CDR3 in DNA: TGCGCCATCGAAAGTCCGGGACAGGGGGCACGGTTCACTGAAGCTTTCTTT. Translation gives CAIESPGQGARFTEAFF.

CDR3 in amino acids: CASKPSGGNTEAFF. CDR3 DNA: TGTGCCAGTAAACCCTCGGGAGGGAACACTGAAGCTTTCTTT. This rearrangement joins TRBV19 to TRBJ1-1, with D hard to call. CDR1 LNHDA and CDR2 SQIVND come from the germline V gene (reference sequence). The CDR3 has 14 residues. Between the trimmed V and J ends, which lost 7 bases and 1 base, there was a span of 13 bases.

The V call is TRBV2, the J call TRBJ2-5, with D perhaps matching TRBD1 (5 bases). The germline V gene has CDR1 SNHLY and CDR2 FYNNEI. V lost 8 bases, J lost 5 bases, and 12 bases lay in between. The CDR3 length is 12 residues. Here the CDR3 reads CASATEVETQYF. The DNA of the CDR3 is TGTGCCAGCGCGACAGAAGTGGAGACCCAGTACTTC.

The chain joins TRBV5-6 to TRBJ1-1, with D tentatively TRBD1 (5 bases). CDR3 length equals 17 residues. Germline loops: CDR1 SGHDT, CDR2 YYEEEE. V lost 4 bases, J lost 0 bases, and 19 bases lay in between. CDR3 region: CASSLRWGIEVNTEAFF. In DNA, the CDR3 is TGTGCCAGCAGCCTCCGTTGGGGGATAGAGGTGAACACTGAAGCTTTCTTT.

The chain employs TRBV28 and TRBJ2-1; D is perhaps TRBD2 (5 bases). Trimming shortened V by 3 bases and J by 6 bases, and 12 bases separated the two germline ends. Germline loops: CDR1 MDHEN, CDR2 SYDVKM. This CDR3 has 14 amino acids. CDR3 nucleotide sequence: TGTGCCAGCAGTTTGCAGGACGGACTCAATGAGCAGTTCTTC. It yields the protein CASSLQDGLNEQFF.

V is TRBV27 and J is TRBJ1-4, with D possibly being TRBD1 (5 bases). The V gene's germline CDR1 is MNHEY and CDR2 SMNVEV (reference sequence). The CDR3 spans 18 residues. V was trimmed by 2 bases and J by 8 bases, leaving 24 bases between them. The CDR3 region has the DNA TGTGCCAGCAGTTTAGTCGGGCAGGGAACCCCCGAGGAAGAAAAACTGTTTTTT. Translated, it gives CASSLVGQGTPEEEKLFF.

V and J are TRBV28 and TRBJ1-6; D is undetermined. The V end was cut by 2 bases, the J end by 10 bases, with 6 bases between. The CDR3 extends over 12 amino acids. Germline V gene sequence: CDR1 MDHEN, CDR2 SYDVKM. CDR3 DNA: TGTGCCAGCAGTTTAAAAAGGTCACCCCTCCACTTT. Translation: CASSLKRSPLHF.

The chain couples TRBV18 to TRBJ2-3; unclear D gene. V was clipped by 8 bases and J by 0 bases, with 3 bases between them. The CDR3 has 11 residues. From germline, CDR1 is KGHSH and CDR2 LQKENI. The CDR3 is CASRSTDTQYF. The CDR3 DNA sequence: TGTGCCAGCCGGAGCACAGATACGCAGTATTTT.

The V gene is TRBV7-2, the J gene TRBJ2-3; TRBD1 matches 7 bases. The CDR3 has 15 residues. With V trimmed by 2 bases and J by 3 bases, 5 bases remained unmatched. Germline CDR1 and CDR2: SGHTA and FQGNSA. CDR3 in DNA: TGTGCCAGCAGCTTAATGACCAGGGGGACAGATACGCAGTATTTT. This codes for CASSLMTRGTDTQYF. The full variable domain, its missing parts supplied by reference TRBV7-2 and TRBJ2-3, is GAGVSQSPSNKVTEKGKDVELRCDPISGHTALYWYRQSLGQGLEFLIYFQGNSAPDKSGLPSDRFSAERTGGSVSTLTIQRTQQEDSAVYLCASSLMTRGTDTQYFGPGTRLTVL.

This chain joins TRBV4-1 and TRBJ2-6; D is unresolved. Trimming shortened V by 2 bases and J by 1 base, and 9 bases separated the two germline ends. CDR3 size: 16 residues. Germline V gene sequence: CDR1 MGHRA, CDR2 YSYEKL. The CDR3 DNA sequence: TGCGCCAGCAGCCAATTGGGCATGTCTGGGGCCAACGTCCTGACTTTC. This codes for CASSQLGMSGANVLTF.

CDR3 coding DNA: TGTGCCAGCAGCTTAGCGGGGGGAAGTATCCCGAGCTCTGGAAACACCATATATTTT. Protein: CASSLAGGSIPSSGNTIYF. The V gene is TRBV7-3, the J gene TRBJ1-3, with D possibly matching TRBD1 (5 bases). From germline, CDR1 is SGHTA and CDR2 FQGTGA. The germline V and J ends were trimmed by 2 bases and 0 bases, with 20 bases remaining between them. The CDR3 covers 19 residues.

V gene TRBV5-5 combines with J gene TRBJ1-5; D is unresolved. V was trimmed by 4 bases and J by 3 bases, leaving 5 bases between them. This CDR3 contains 12 residues. Germline-derived CDR1 and CDR2 are SGHKS and YYEKEE (reference sequence). The CDR3 loop is CASSVPNQPQHF. The CDR3 bases are TGTGCCAGCAGCGTCCCCAATCAGCCCCAGCATTTT.

This chain uses TRBV4-3 with TRBJ2-3; 8 nucleotides agree with TRBD2. The CDR3 covers 14 residues. With V trimmed by 2 bases and J by 3 bases, 1 base remained unmatched. Germline V gene lookup returns CDR1 LGHNA and CDR2 YSLEER. For the CDR3, the DNA is TGCGCCAGCAGCCAACGCGGGGGGACAGATACGCAGTATTTT. Translated: CASSQRGGTDTQYF.

This chain links TRBV5-1 with TRBJ2-6; D is ambiguous. The CDR3 runs 20 residues. Germline V gives CDR1 SGHRS, CDR2 YFSETQ. Trimming cost V 0 bases and J 0 bases, with 19 bases left between them. The DNA for the CDR3 is TGCGCCAGCAGCTTGGCCAGCAATCTTCCGAGACCCTCTGGGGCCAACGTCCTGACTTTC. The encoded protein is CASSLASNLPRPSGANVLTF.

The rearrangement uses TRBV12-3 or TRBV12-4 and TRBJ1-2; 9 bases fit TRBD1. The CDR3 is made up of 12 amino acids. With 10 bases clipped from V and 7 bases from J, the junction kept 7 bases outside the gene matches. The DNA of the CDR3 is TGTGCCACCCAGGGACAGGGAGTTGGCTACACCTTC. As protein: CATQGQGVGYTF.

The V call is TRBV27, the J call TRBJ2-1, with D unclear. V lost 1 base to trimming and J lost 0 bases, with 7 bases between them. Per germline, CDR1 MNHEY and CDR2 SMNVEV (reference sequence). The CDR3 covers 15 residues. In nucleotides, the CDR3 is TGTGCCAGCAGTTTATTACCGAGCTCCTACAATGAGCAGTTCTTC. Residues: CASSLLPSSYNEQFF.